A single sample is the source of the 16 T cell receptor beta chains below, sequenced in a study of cytomegalovirus exposure and HLA in healthy donors. In the PCR, 60 Vbeta and 13 Jbeta primers were used. Sequencing was performed with immunoSEQ multiplex PCR; in TCRdb, only in-frame clones are kept and a portion is missing. The sample lists 90,000 to 100,000 clones; 70% to 85% were seen once. Sequencing was performed on PBMCs. These receptors came from a middle-aged man in good health and CMV-seronegative.

In its sample, this clone was seen once. V and J are TRBV10-3 and TRBJ2-5; TRBD1 is a possible D gene (5 bases). The V and J ends lost 0 bases and 5 bases respectively, with 7 bases between them. Germline CDR1 and CDR2: ENHRY and SYGVKD. The CDR3 covers 13 residues. The CDR3 reads CAISESRAETQYF. The CDR3 DNA sequence: TGTGCCATCAGTGAGTCCAGGGCGGAGACCCAGTACTTC.

The J gene is TRBJ2-7, the V gene TRBV11-1; 14 bases align to TRBD2. Trimming at V came to 3 bases and at J to 7 bases, leaving 14 bases not matched to a gene. This CDR3 has 18 residues. Germline V gene lookup returns CDR1 SGHAT and CDR2 FQDESV (reference sequence). CDR3 nucleotides: TGTGCCAGCAGCTTCGGTCTGAGACTAGCGGGAGGGCCGGAAGAGCAGTACTTC. Translating gives CASSFGLRLAGGPEEQYF.

This clone was recorded a few times. The J gene is TRBJ2-5, the V gene TRBV5-1; D is possibly TRBD1 (6 bases). The CDR3 extends over 14 amino acids. The germline V and J ends were trimmed by 2 bases and 5 bases, with 13 bases remaining between them. Germline CDR1 is SGHRS and CDR2 is YFSETQ. The DNA of the CDR3 is TGCGCCAGCAGCTTAGAAGGGGGTATGGAGACCCAGTACTTC. Encoded protein: CASSLEGGMETQYF. Supplemented by reference TRBV5-1 and TRBJ2-5, the full variable domain reads KAGVTQTPRYLIKTRGQQVTLSCSPISGHRSVSWYQQTPGQGLQFLFEYFSETQRNKGNFPGRFSGRQFSNSRSEMNVSTLELGDSALYLCASSLEGGMETQYFGPGTRLLVL.

V and J are TRBV10-3 and TRBJ2-7, with TRBD1 matching 9 bases. Germline values: CDR1 ENHRY, CDR2 SYGVKD. The CDR3 is 14 amino acids. Trimming took 4 bases from V and 2 from J; bases not matched to a gene: 3. The CDR3 loop reads CAISAGQGTYEQYF. In DNA form, the CDR3 reads TGTGCCATCAGTGCGGGACAGGGAACCTACGAGCAGTACTTC.

The genes are TRBV7-9 and TRBJ1-4; D remains ambiguous. The V and J ends lost 2 bases and 8 bases respectively, with 12 bases between them. From germline, CDR1 is SEHNR and CDR2 FQNEAQ (reference sequence). The CDR3 runs to 14 residues. CDR3 in amino acids: CASSLSRSGEKLFF. In DNA form, the CDR3 reads TGTGCCAGCAGCTTAAGTAGGAGCGGAGAAAAACTGTTTTTT. Full variable domain (rest looked up from reference TRBV7-9 and TRBJ1-4): DTGVSQNPRHKITKRGQNVTFRCDPISEHNRLYWYRQTLGQGPEFLTYFQNEAQLEKSRLLSDRFSAERPKGSFSTLEIQRTEQGDSAMYLCASSLSRSGEKLFFGSGTQLSVL.

In this sample, this clone turned up once. The chain carries TRBV28 and TRBJ2-3; no clear D gene. This CDR3 is 14 amino acids long. Germline V lookup: CDR1 MDHEN, CDR2 SYDVKM. With 6 bases removed from V and 3 bases from J, the gap between germline ends came to 13 bases. The CDR3 loop is CASSSIPQTDTQYF. The CDR3 DNA reads TGTGCCAGCAGCTCCATCCCCCAGACAGATACGCAGTATTTT.

The chain joins TRBV6-4 to TRBJ2-2; D might be TRBD2 (6 bases). In germline, CDR1 is MRHNA, CDR2 SNTAGT. The length of the CDR3 is 13 residues. Trimming cost V 6 bases and J 5 bases, with 10 bases left between them. CDR3 DNA sequence: TGTGCCAGCAGCGCCGGGAGTACCGGGGAGCTGTTTTTT. Translated, it gives CASSAGSTGELFF.

The chain has TRBV10-3 and TRBJ2-5; D not resolved. The germline V gene has CDR1 ENHRY and CDR2 SYGVKD. The CDR3 contains 15 residues. Trimming pared 0 bases from V and 5 bases from J, leaving 13 bases between. DNA of the CDR3: TGTGCCATCAGTGAGTCCCCCGGCGGTCAGGAGACCCAGTACTTC. Translation: CAISESPGGQETQYF.

The chain links TRBV18 to TRBJ1-6, with D uncertain. Germline-derived CDR1 and CDR2 are KGHSH and LQKENI. The CDR3 extends over 13 amino acids. The V and J ends lost 3 bases and 8 bases respectively, with 8 bases between them. For the CDR3, the DNA is TGTGCCAGCTCACCCGGCGCGGATTCACCCCTCCACTTT. Translating gives CASSPGADSPLHF.

The CDR3 here is CASSFGVGTGGYEQYF. CDR3 in DNA: TGTGCCAGCAGCTTTGGTGTAGGAACAGGGGGTTACGAGCAGTACTTC. The genes are TRBV11-1 and TRBJ2-7, with 8 bases identical to TRBD1. The CDR3 has 16 amino acids. The V gene end was trimmed by 3 bases and the J gene end by 4 bases; junction bases not matched to a gene: 11. Germline values: CDR1 SGHAT, CDR2 FQDESV (reference sequence).

This sequence joins TRBV6-1 and TRBJ2-7; D is possibly TRBD1 (5 bases). This CDR3 spans 13 amino acids. Per the germline V gene, CDR1 is MNHNS and CDR2 is SASEGT. V lost 5 bases and J 0 bases, leaving 8 bases between the germline ends. The CDR3 DNA is TGTGCCAGCAGTTCAGGGTTCTCCTACGAGCAGTACTTC. Translating it yields CASSSGFSYEQYF.

The chain couples TRBV19 to TRBJ1-2, with TRBD1 identical over 7 bases. The CDR3 covers 13 residues. Germline CDR1 is LNHDA and CDR2 is SQIVND (reference sequence). The V segment lost 6 bases and the J segment 4 bases; nucleotides outside the gene matches: 5. CDR3 sequence reads: CASSPDRTYGYTF. The CDR3, as DNA: TGTGCCAGTAGCCCGGACAGGACCTATGGCTACACCTTC.

The rearrangement links TRBV7-2 to TRBJ2-7, with a weak D call TRBD1 (6 bases). V was shortened by 1 base and J by 6 bases, with 16 bases between the two germline ends. The CDR3 totals 15 residues. Germline assignment: CDR1 SGHTA and CDR2 FQGNSA. This CDR3 reads CASSLGPTGGLEQYF. DNA for the CDR3: TGTGCCAGCAGCTTAGGCCCGACAGGAGGACTCGAGCAGTACTTC.

This clone was detected only once. The rearrangement uses TRBV23-1 and TRBJ2-5; 7 bases map to TRBD2. TRBV23-1 is sorted into the ORF group, with uncertain function. The CDR3 has 15 amino acids. V lost 7 bases to trimming and J lost 11 bases; unmatched junction nucleotides: 19. CDR3 residues: CASTSPAGFWGEQYF. DNA for the CDR3: TGCGCCAGCACCTCGCCAGCGGGGTTCTGGGGAGAGCAGTACTTC.

The V and J genes are TRBV23-1 and TRBJ1-1; D remains unclear. TRBV23-1 is labeled an ORF, and its function is uncertain. The length of the CDR3 is 14 residues. The germline V and J ends were trimmed by 8 bases and 2 bases, with 15 bases remaining between them. The CDR3 DNA reads TGCGCCAGCCCCCTTGCCCCAGGAAACACTGAAGCTTTCTTT. Its translation is CASPLAPGNTEAFF.

The chain recombines TRBV4-2 with TRBJ2-3; TRBD2 agrees at 8 bases. Germline CDR1 LGHNA, CDR2 YNFKEQ. CDR3 size: 18 residues. The junction had 10 bases not matched to a gene; V was cut back by 0 bases and J by 2 bases. The CDR3 protein is CASSQEDNRGRPTDTQYF. The CDR3 DNA is TGTGCCAGCAGCCAAGAAGACAATCGCGGGAGGCCCACAGATACGCAGTATTTT.